This paragraph covers one T cell receptor (beta chain) sequence. Its antigen is unknown. The sample originates from a study of follicular helper T cells after annual influenza vaccination. At the level of the study: Some donors were sampled over the 2013-2014, 2014-2015 and 2015-2016 vaccinations. Study-wide findings and caveats: Day 7 ICOS+CD38+ clones were most often found later in ICOS-CD38- cTfh cells.

TCRB sequencing was done at Survey resolution level. TCRdb's table, derived via immunoSEQ multiplex PCR, lists solely in-frame clones and lacks some. There are 2,600 or so clones in the sample; about 83% occur only once, and less than 4% lies in the top ten. Time point denoted: 2015-2016 season, pre-vaccination. Cells are cTfh (non-naive CD4+CXCR5+PD-1+), split by ICOS and CD38 into double-positive or double-negative. The CDR3 has 13 amino acids. V was clipped by 4 bases and J by 7 bases, with 12 bases between them. CDR1 and CDR2 (germline): SGDLS, YYNGEE. The receptor was isolated from an adult who received the influenza vaccine. Sequenced material: CXCR5+ CD38- circulating T follicular helper cells from blood, taken on the day of influenza vaccination. Sample subset: circulating Tfh, non-naive CD4+CXCR5+PD-1+ (ICOS+CD38+ or ICOS-CD38-). V and J are TRBV9 and TRBJ2-1; no clear D. Here the CDR3 DNA reads TGTGCCAGCAGCTTTTCCTTGGGGAATGAGCAGTTCTTC. Translated: CASSFSLGNEQFF. Full variable domain (outside the CDR3, taken from reference TRBV9 and TRBJ2-1): DSGVTQTPKHLITATGQRVTLRCSPRSGDLSVYWYQQSLDQGLQFLIQYYNGEERAKGNILERFSAQQFPDLHSELNLSSLELGDSALYFCASSFSLGNEQFFGPGTRLTVL.